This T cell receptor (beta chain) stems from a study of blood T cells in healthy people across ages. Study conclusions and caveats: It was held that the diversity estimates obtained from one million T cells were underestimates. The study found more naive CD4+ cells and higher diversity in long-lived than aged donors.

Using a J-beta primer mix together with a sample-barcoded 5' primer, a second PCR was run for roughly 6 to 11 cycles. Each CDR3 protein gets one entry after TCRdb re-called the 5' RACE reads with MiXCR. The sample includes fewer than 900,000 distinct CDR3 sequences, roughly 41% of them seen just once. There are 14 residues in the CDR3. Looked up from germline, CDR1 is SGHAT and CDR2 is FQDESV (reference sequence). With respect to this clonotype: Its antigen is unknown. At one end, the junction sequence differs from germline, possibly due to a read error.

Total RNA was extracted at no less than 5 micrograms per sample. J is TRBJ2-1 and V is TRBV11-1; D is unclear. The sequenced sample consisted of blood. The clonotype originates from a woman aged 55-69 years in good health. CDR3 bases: TGCGCCAGCAGCCAATATAGAGAGGTCAATGAGCAGTTCTTC. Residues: CASSQYREVNEQFF.